The clone carrying this TCR beta chain was recorded at least ten times. Antigen unknown. Per germline, CDR1 SGHTA and CDR2 FQGTGA. V lost 0 bases, J lost 2 bases, and 13 bases lay in between. The CDR3 extends over 16 amino acids. TCRdb independently ran MiXCR on the multiplex PCR reads; one entry per CDR3 protein. In the table there are 66,000 or so distinct CDR3 sequences, less than 45% of which are singletons. The source of the sample is a study of breast tumors, draining lymph nodes, adjacent tissues. Findings of the study overall: Findings are consistent with lymph node origin and intratumoral expansion of most tumor T cells. Tumor repertoires ranked between lymph nodes and nontumor tissue in diversity, with V and J gene preferences. That most tumor T cells come from lymph nodes remained unproven.

The sequenced sample was breast tumor tissue. The gene calls are TRBV7-3 and TRBJ2-5, with TRBD2 as a possible D gene (7 bases). The origin of this receptor is a female donor with breast cancer. Some clones in this sample may be carry-over from other donors' samples. The CDR3 DNA reads as TGTGCCAGCAGCTTAACTGGGAGGGGGGGTCAAGAGACCCAGTACTTC. Translated: CASSLTGRGGQETQYF.